Each of the 9 T cell receptor beta chains below was sequenced from the same sample in a study of CD8+CD57+ T cells in acquired aplastic anemia. According to the study, genomic DNA was the template for TCR beta VDJ and CDR3 profiling. From the reads, TCRdb called clonotypes with MiXCR, one entry per CDR3 protein. The sample contains around 200,000 distinct CDR3 sequences, around half of which appear only once. Sequencing was carried out using sorted CD4+, CD8+, or CD8+CD57+ T cells (not recorded which) from PBMCs. All receptors come from a human donor in good health, serving as a control.

In regard to this clonotype: A much larger clone lies a single base off, so this may be a read error. No conserved phenylalanine or tryptophan is present at the end of the CDR3, so a read error is the likely explanation. The chain links TRBV9 to TRBJ2-7, with a possible D match to TRBD1 (5 bases). The CDR3 extends over 15 amino acids. Germline values: CDR1 SGDLS, CDR2 YYNGEE. With 7 bases removed from V and 3 bases from J, the gap between germline ends came to 20 bases. CDR3: CASSPPAGHRYEQYL. The CDR3 DNA reads as TGTGCCAGCTCACCACCGGCAGGGCACCGCTACGAGCAGTACCTC.

V usage is TRBV11-2 and J usage is TRBJ2-2; the D is unclear. CDR1 is SGHAT and CDR2 is FQNNGV in the germline V gene. The CDR3 runs 15 residues. Trimming removed 5 bases from V and 1 base from J, with 11 bases in between. CDR3 bases: TGTGCCAGCAGCCTGGACCGTCGGAACACCGGGGAGCTGTTTTTT. Its translation: CASSLDRRNTGELFF.

V is TRBV10-1 and J is TRBJ2-5, with D uncertain. The germline gives CDR1 WNHNN, CDR2 SYGVQD (reference sequence). With 3 bases removed from V and 1 base from J, the gap between germline ends came to 3 bases. This CDR3 region has 12 residues. The CDR3 coding sequence is TGCGCCAGCAGTGACCCCCAAGAGACCCAGTACTTC. The encoded protein is CASSDPQETQYF.

The table lists this clonotype with a count of one. One end of the junction varies from germline; a read error may be responsible. V is TRBV7-9 and J is TRBJ1-1, with D perhaps TRBD1 (6 bases). From germline, CDR1 is SEHNR and CDR2 FQNEAQ (reference sequence). This CDR3 is 14 amino acids long. The CDR3 spells CASTLEGGNTEAFF. CDR3 bases: TGTGCCAGCACCTTAGAAGGGGGGAACACTGAAGCTTTCTTT.

This clonotype was observed many times. This rearrangement joins TRBV19 to TRBJ1-5; a weak D match, TRBD1 (5 bases). The CDR3 has 14 amino acids. With 5 bases removed from V and 1 base from J, the gap between germline ends came to 9 bases. Germline CDR1 reads LNHDA; CDR2 reads SQIVND (reference sequence). As DNA, the CDR3 is TGTGCCAGTAGTCGCCCAGGGAGCAATCAGCCCCAGCATTTT. Amino acid sequence: CASSRPGSNQPQHF.

The chain joins TRBV10-2 to TRBJ1-1; D is possibly TRBD1 (6 bases). CDR1 WSHSY and CDR2 SAAADI come from the germline V gene. V was trimmed by 3 bases and J by 0 bases, leaving 11 bases between them. The CDR3 is 15 residues long. The CDR3 DNA reads TGCGCCAGCAGTGACCTACAGGGAATGAACACTGAAGCTTTCTTT. This translates into CASSDLQGMNTEAFF.

This chain connects TRBV5-1 to TRBJ1-2; 8 bases are shared with TRBD1. V lost 4 bases to trimming and J lost 8 bases; unmatched junction nucleotides: 10. The CDR3 has 14 amino acids. Germline assignment: CDR1 SGHRS and CDR2 YFSETQ. CDR3 coding DNA: TGCGCCAGCAGCCCGCGACGACAGGGGACGGGCTACACCTTC. Protein product: CASSPRRQGTGYTF.

At least ten counts were recorded for this clonotype. V is TRBV4-1 and J is TRBJ2-7; TRBD2 is a possible D gene (6 bases). Trimming removed 0 bases from V and 2 bases from J, with 14 bases in between. This CDR3 spans 16 amino acids. Germline V lookup: CDR1 MGHRA, CDR2 YSYEKL. The DNA for the CDR3 is TGCGCCAGCAGCCAAGATTCCGGGGGAAGTACCTACGAGCAGTACTTC. Residues: CASSQDSGGSTYEQYF.

This clonotype has at least ten counts. V usage is TRBV7-8 and J usage is TRBJ2-1; D is perhaps TRBD1 or TRBD2 (5 bases each). The CDR3 consists of 15 residues. Trimming shortened V by 5 bases and J by 4 bases, and 15 bases separated the two germline ends. Germline CDR1 and CDR2: SGHVS and FQNEAQ. CDR3 coding DNA: TGTGCCAGCAGCCGTACAGGCAGGGAGTACAATGAGCAGTTCTTC. This gives the protein CASSRTGREYNEQFF.